A selection of T cell receptor beta chains follows, all from one sample in a study of cytomegalovirus exposure and HLA in healthy donors. Clones were sequenced by immunoSEQ multiplex PCR, and TCRdb holds only the in-frame ones, with some missing. The repertoire holds about 150,000 clones, with 65% to 85% as singletons. The sequenced sample was PBMCs. The receptors shown here come from a male donor in good health and CMV-seronegative. Each CDR3 is given with its conserved first and last residue.

>TRBV7-8
CASSLRSYEQYF
>TRBV10-2
CASMAAGRSYNEQFF
>TRBV2
CASSAHRGPLNEQFF
>TRBV30
CAWREDRATEAFF
>TRBV7-8
CASSYNWGGQREQFF
>TRBV5-1
CASSLEWGGTGELFF
>TRBV6-5
CASSYSQAGRYGYTF
>TRBV25-1
CASSMAGITDTQYF
>TRBV18
CASSPTTGGAYNEQFF
>TRBV30
CAWSQGSAYEQYF
>TRBV4-2
CASSPLGESSGANVLTF
>TRBV5-1
CASSLASGTTGELFF
>TRBV28
CASSLRGTGTGYNQPQHF
>TRBV7-8
CASSRGRGGQPQHF
>TRBV30
CAWSWTANTGELFF
>TRBV7-9
CASSSDRGSPAWTQYF
>TRBV9
CASSVATFGGTGYNEQFF
>TRBV7-8
CASSLTRTVTNYGYTF
>TRBV5-6
CASSLLPGQSGYTF
>TRBV27
CASSLTGKYEQYF
>TRBV25-1
CASSGDRDRGGNQPQHF
>TRBV7-3
CASSLIGGTGELFF
>TRBV13
CASSPRDRGREQYF
>TRBV28
CASSSNRGGEQYF
>TRBV28
CASSLRVAGGSIQYF
>TRBV4-2
CASSQDRGALSTDTQYF
>TRBV4-1
CASSYIIALNEKLFF
>TRBV5-6
CASSSGTALPLNTEAFF
>TRBV19
CASRKSGTGPEAFF
>TRBV2
CAIDSSPRRDTQYF